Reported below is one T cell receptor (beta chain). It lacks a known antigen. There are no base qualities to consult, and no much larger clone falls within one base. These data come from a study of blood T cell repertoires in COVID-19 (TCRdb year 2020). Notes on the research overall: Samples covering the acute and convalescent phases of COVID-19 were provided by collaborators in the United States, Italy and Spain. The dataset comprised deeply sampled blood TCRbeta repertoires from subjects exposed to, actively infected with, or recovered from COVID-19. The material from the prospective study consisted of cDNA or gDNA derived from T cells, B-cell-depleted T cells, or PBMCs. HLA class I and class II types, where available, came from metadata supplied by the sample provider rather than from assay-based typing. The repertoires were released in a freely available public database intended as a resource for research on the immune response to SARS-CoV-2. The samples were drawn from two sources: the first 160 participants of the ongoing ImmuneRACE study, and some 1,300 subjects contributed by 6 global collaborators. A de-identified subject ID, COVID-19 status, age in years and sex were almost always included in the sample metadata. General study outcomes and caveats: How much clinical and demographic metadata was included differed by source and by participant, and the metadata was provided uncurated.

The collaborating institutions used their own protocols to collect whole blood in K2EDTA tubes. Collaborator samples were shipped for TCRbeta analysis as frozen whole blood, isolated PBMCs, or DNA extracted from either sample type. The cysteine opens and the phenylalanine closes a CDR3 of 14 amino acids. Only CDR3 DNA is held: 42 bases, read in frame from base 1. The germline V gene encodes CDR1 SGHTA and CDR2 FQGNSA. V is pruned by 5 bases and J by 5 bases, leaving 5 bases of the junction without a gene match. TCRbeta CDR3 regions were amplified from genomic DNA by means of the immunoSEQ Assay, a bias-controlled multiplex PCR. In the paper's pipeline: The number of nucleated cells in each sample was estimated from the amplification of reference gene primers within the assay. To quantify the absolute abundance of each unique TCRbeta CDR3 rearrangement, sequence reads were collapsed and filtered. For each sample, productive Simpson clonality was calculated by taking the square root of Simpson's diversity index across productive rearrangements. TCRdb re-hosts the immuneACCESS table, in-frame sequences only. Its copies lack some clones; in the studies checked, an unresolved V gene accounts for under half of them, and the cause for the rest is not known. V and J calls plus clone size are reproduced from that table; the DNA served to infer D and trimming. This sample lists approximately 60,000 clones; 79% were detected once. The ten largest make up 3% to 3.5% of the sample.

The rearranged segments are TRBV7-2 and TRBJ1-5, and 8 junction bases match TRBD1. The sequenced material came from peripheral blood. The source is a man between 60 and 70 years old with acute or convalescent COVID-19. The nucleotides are TGTGCCAGCAGCCCGGACAGGGATCATCAGCCCCAGCATTTT. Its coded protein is CASSPDRDHQPQHF.